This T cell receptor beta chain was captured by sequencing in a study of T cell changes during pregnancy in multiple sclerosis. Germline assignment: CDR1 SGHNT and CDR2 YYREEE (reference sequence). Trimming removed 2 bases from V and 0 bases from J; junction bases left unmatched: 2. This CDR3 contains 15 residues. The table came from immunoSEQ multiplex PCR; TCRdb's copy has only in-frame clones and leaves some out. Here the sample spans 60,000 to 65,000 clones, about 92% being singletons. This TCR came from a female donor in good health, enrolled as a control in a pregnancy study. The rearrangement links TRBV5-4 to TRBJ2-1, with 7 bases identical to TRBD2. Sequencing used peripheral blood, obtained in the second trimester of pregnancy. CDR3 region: CASSLTGGSYNEQFF. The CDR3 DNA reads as TGTGCCAGCAGCTTAACGGGAGGCTCCTACAATGAGCAGTTCTTC.